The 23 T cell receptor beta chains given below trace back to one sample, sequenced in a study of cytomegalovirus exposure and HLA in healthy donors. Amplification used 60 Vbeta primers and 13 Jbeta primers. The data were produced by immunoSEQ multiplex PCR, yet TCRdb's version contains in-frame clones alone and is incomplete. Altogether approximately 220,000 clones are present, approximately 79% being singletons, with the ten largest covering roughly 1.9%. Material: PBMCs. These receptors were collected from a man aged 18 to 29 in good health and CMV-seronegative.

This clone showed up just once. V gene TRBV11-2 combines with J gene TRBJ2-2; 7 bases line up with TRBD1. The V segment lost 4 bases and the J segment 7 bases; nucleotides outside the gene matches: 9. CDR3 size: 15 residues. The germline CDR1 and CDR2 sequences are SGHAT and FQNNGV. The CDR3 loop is CASSSPTGKDGELFF. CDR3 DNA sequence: TGTGCCAGCAGCTCGCCGACAGGGAAGGACGGGGAGCTGTTTTTT.

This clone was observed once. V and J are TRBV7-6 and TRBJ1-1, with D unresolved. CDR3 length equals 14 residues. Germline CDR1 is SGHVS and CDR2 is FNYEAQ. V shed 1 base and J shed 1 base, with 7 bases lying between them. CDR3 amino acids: CASSLGSENTEAFF. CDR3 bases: TGTGCCAGCAGCTTAGGGTCAGAGAACACTGAAGCTTTCTTT.

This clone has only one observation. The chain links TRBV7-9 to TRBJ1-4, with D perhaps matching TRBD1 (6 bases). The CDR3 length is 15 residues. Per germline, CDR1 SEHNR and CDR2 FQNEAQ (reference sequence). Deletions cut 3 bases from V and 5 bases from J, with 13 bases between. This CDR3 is CASSFIRDMNEKLFF. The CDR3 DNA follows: TGTGCCAGCAGCTTTATCCGGGACATGAATGAAAAACTGTTTTTT. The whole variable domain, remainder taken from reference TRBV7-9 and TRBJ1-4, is DTGVSQNPRHKITKRGQNVTFRCDPISEHNRLYWYRQTLGQGPEFLTYFQNEAQLEKSRLLSDRFSAERPKGSFSTLEIQRTEQGDSAMYLCASSFIRDMNEKLFFGSGTQLSVL.

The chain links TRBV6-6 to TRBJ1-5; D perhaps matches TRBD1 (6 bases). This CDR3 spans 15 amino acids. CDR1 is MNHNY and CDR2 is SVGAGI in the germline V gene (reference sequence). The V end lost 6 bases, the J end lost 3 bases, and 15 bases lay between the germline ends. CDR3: CASSQGTTINQPQHF. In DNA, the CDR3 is TGTGCCAGCAGCCAAGGGACAACTATCAATCAGCCCCAGCATTTT.

CDR3 nucleotide sequence: TGCGCCAGCAGCTTGGCGCAGGGTCAGGACTATGGCTACACCTTC. Translation gives CASSLAQGQDYGYTF. The genes are TRBV5-1 and TRBJ1-2, with a weak D call TRBD1 (5 bases). CDR1 is SGHRS and CDR2 is YFSETQ in the germline V gene. V was shortened by 0 bases and J by 3 bases, with 12 bases between the two germline ends. This CDR3 has 15 amino acids.

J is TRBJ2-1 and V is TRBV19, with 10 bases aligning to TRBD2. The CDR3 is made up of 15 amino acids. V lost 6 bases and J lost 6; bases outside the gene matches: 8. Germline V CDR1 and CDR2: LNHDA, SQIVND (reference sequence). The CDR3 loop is CASRGAGGPFNEQFF. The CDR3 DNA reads TGTGCCAGTAGGGGAGCGGGAGGGCCATTCAATGAGCAGTTCTTC. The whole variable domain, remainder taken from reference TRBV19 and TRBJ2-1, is DGGITQSPKYLFRKEGQNVTLSCEQNLNHDAMYWYRQDPGQGLRLIYYSQIVNDFQKGDIAEGYSVSREKKESFPLTVTSAQKNPTAFYLCASRGAGGPFNEQFFGPGTRLTVL.

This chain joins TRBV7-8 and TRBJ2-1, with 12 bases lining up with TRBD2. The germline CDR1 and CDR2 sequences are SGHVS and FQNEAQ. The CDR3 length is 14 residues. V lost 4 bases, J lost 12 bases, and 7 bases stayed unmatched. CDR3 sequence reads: CASSWELAGGRQFF. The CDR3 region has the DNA TGTGCCAGCAGCTGGGAACTAGCGGGGGGACGGCAGTTCTTC.

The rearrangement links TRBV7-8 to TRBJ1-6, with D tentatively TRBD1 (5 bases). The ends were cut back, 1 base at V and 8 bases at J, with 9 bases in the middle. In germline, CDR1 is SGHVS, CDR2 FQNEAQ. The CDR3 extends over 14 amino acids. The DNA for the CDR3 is TGTGCCAGCAGCTTAGAGGGGCTAGATTCACCCCTCCACTTT. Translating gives CASSLEGLDSPLHF.

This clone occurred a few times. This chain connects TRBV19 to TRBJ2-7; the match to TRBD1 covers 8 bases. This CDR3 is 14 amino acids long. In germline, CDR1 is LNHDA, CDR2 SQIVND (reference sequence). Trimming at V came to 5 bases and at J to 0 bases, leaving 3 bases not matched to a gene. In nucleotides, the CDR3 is TGTGCCAGTAGTGACAGGGGTAGCTCCTACGAGCAGTACTTC. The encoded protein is CASSDRGSSYEQYF.

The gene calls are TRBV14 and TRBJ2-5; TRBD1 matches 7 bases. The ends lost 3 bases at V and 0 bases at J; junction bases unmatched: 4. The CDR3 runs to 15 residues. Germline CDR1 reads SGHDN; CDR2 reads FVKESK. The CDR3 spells CASSQGTAYQETQYF. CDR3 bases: TGTGCCAGCAGCCAGGGGACAGCTTACCAAGAGACCCAGTACTTC.

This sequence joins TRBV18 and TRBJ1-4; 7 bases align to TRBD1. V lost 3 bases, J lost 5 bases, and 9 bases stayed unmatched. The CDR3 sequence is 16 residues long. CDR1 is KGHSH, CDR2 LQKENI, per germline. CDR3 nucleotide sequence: TGTGCCAGCTCACCCTACACCGGGACAGAGAATGAAAAACTGTTTTTT. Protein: CASSPYTGTENEKLFF.

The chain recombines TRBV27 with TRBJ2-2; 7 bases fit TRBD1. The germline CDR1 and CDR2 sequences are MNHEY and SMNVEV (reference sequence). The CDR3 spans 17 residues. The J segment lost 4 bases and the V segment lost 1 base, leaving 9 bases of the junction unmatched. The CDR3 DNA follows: TGTGCCAGCAGTTTATGGTCCGGGACAGAGGGCACCGGGGAGCTGTTTTTT. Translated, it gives CASSLWSGTEGTGELFF.

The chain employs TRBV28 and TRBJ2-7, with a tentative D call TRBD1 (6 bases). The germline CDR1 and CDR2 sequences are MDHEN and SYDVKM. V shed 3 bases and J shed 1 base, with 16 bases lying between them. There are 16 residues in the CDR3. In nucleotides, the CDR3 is TGTGCCAGCAGTTTGCCCTTACTTACAGGGTCCTACGAGCAGTACTTC. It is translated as CASSLPLLTGSYEQYF.

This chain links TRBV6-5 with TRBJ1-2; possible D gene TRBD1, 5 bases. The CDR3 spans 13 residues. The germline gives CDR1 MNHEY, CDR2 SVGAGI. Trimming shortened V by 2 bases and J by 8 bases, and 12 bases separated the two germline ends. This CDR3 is CASSYRQGGGYTF. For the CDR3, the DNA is TGTGCCAGCAGTTACCGGCAGGGTGGGGGCTACACCTTC.

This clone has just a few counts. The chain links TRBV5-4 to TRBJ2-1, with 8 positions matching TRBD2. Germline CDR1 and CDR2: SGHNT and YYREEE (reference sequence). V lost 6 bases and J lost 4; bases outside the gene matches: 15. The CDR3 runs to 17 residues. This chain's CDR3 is CASTQSTTSGVYNEQFF. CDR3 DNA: TGTGCCAGCACTCAATCCACCACTAGCGGAGTTTACAATGAGCAGTTCTTC.

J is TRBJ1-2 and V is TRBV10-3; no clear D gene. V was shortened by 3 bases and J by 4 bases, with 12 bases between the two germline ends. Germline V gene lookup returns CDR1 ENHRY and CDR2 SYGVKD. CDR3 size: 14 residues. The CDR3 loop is CAISEAGSVYGYTF. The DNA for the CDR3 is TGTGCCATCAGTGAAGCAGGTTCCGTCTATGGCTACACCTTC.

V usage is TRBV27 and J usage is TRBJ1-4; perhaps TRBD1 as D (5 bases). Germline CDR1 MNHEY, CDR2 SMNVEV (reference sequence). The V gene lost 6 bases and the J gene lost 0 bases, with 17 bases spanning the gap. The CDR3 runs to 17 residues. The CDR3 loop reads CASSPRWGTATNEKLFF. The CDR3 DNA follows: TGTGCCAGCAGCCCAAGGTGGGGCACTGCAACTAATGAAAAACTGTTTTTT.

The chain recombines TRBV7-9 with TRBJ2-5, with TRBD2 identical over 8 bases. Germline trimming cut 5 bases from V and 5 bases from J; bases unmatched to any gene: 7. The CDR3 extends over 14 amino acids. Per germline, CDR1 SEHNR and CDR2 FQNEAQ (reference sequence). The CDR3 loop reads CASSPEVAGETQYF. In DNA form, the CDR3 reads TGTGCCAGCAGCCCCGAAGTAGCGGGGGAGACCCAGTACTTC.

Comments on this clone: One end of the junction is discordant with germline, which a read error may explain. CDR3 coding DNA: TGTGCTAGCAGCTTAGCGGGTAGCGGGAGGGTCCAAGAGACCCAGTACTTC. The encoded protein is CASSLAGSGRVQETQYF. This chain uses TRBV7-7 with TRBJ2-5; TRBD2 matches at 11 bases. This CDR3 spans 17 amino acids. Germline values: CDR1 SSHAT, CDR2 FNYEAQ (reference sequence).

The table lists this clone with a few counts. The CDR3, as DNA: TGTGCCAGCTCACCACCTAGTCGAACCTACGAGCAGTACTTC. Amino acids: CASSPPSRTYEQYF. The genes are TRBV18 and TRBJ2-7; D remains unclear. Germline CDR1 and CDR2: KGHSH and LQKENI. This CDR3 comprises 14 residues. V was pared by 0 bases and J by 2 bases, with 8 bases between.

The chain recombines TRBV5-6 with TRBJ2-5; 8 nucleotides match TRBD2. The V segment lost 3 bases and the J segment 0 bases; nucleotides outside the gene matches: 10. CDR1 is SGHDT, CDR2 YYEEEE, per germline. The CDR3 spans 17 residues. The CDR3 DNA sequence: TGTGCCAGCAGCTCTACGGGGGGGCTGGGGTACCAAGAGACCCAGTACTTC. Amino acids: CASSSTGGLGYQETQYF.

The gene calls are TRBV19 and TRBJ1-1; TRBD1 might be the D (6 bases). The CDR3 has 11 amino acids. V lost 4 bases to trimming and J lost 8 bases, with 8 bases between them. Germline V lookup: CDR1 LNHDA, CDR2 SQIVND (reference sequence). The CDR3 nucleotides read TGTGCCAGTAGTAAACAGGGAGAAGCTTTCTTT. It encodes CASSKQGEAFF.

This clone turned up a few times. The CDR3 DNA sequence: TGTGCCAGCAGGACGACAGAGAGTACTGAAGCTTTCTTT. It encodes CASRTTESTEAFF. V usage is TRBV6-5 and J usage is TRBJ1-1; possible D gene TRBD1, 5 bases. The CDR3 is 13 amino acids. Trimming removed 6 bases at V and 5 bases at J, with 13 bases between. Per germline, CDR1 MNHEY and CDR2 SVGAGI.